The rows below give T cell receptor beta chains drawn from one sample of a study of cytomegalovirus exposure and HLA in healthy donors. Method: immunoSEQ multiplex PCR; TCRdb's copy keeps in-frame clones and lacks some. Among roughly 120,000 clones, less than 85% were seen once, and the ten largest hold less than 4.5%. Input material: PBMCs. The receptors were gathered from a woman aged 40 to 50 in good health and CMV-seronegative. Each CDR3 is given with its conserved first and last residue. A D gene is named only where the DNA matches it firmly. Expanded clones get a size class; other rows say once, few or many, or leave the size out.

j_call d_call clone_size v_call cdr3_nt cdr3_aa
TRBJ1-1 TRBD1 . TRBV6-6 TGTGCCAGCAGTTACCCGGGGACAGGGAACACTGAAGCTTTCTTT CASSYPGTGNTEAFF
TRBJ2-7 TRBD2 few TRBV19 TGTGCCAGTAGTAGGGGGACTAGCGGGAAGACCTACGAGCAGTACTTC CASSRGTSGKTYEQYF
TRBJ1-1 . . TRBV5-4 TGTGCCAGCAGCTCGGGTCCGCCAGTCAGGGGTAACACTGAAGCTTTCTTT CASSSGPPVRGNTEAFF
TRBJ1-6 TRBD1 . TRBV14 TGTGCCAGCAGCCAAGAAGGGACAGGGGGTTCACCCCTCCACTTT CASSQEGTGGSPLHF
TRBJ2-2 TRBD1 . TRBV5-4 TGTGCCAGCAGCTATCCCGGGACAGGGGGGGAGCTGTTTTTT CASSYPGTGGELFF
TRBJ2-1 . many TRBV5-4 TGTGCCAGCAGCTTGTCGGGGTACAATGAGCAGTTCTTC CASSLSGYNEQFF
TRBJ2-5 TRBD1 . TRBV19 TGTGCCAGTAGTATCAGGACAGGGCAAGAGACCCAGTACTTC CASSIRTGQETQYF
TRBJ1-2 . . TRBV29-1 TGCAGCGTTGGGGGGGGGATCTATGGCTACACCTTC CSVGGGIYGYTF
TRBJ2-7 TRBD1 . TRBV18 TGTGCCAGCTCACCGGTGAGTGGGACAGGCTCCTACGAGCAGTACTTC CASSPVSGTGSYEQYF
TRBJ2-5 . . TRBV7-9 TGTGCCAGCAGCCTAGGACTTGGAGAGACCCAGTACTTC CASSLGLGETQYF
TRBJ2-1 TRBD1 . TRBV6-5 TGTGCCAGCAGTTACCAACAGGGGGCTCTCTATGAGCAGTTCTTC CASSYQQGALYEQFF
TRBJ1-2 TRBD1 . TRBV7-2 TGTGCCAGCAGACAGGGGGCCACAGTCAATGGCTACACCTTC CASRQGATVNGYTF
TRBJ2-1 . . TRBV27 TGTGCCAGCAGACGCGACTCAGGGGCGGCTGAGCAGTTCTTC CASRRDSGAAEQFF
TRBJ2-7 . . TRBV7-8 TGTGCCAGCAGCTTAGTAGAGGCAGACCACTCCTACGAGCAGTACTTC CASSLVEADHSYEQYF